Listed below are T cell receptor beta chains from one sample, sequenced in a study of neoadjuvant nivolumab and ipilimumab in lung cancer. Using immunoSEQ multiplex PCR, the repertoire was profiled, and TCRdb retains in-frame clones only, with some absent. The profile covers 25,000 to 30,000 clones, with approximately 80% appearing a single time and about 20% taken by the ten largest. The sample in question was tumor tissue, obtained after neoadjuvant nivolumab, alone or with ipilimumab, at or shortly before surgery. Receptor source: an adult with non-small cell lung cancer. Each CDR3 is given with its conserved first and last residue. Fields, in order: J gene, clone size, CDR3 length, V gene, D gene, CDR3 protein, CDR3 DNA. The D gene is left open where the match is weak. Only part of the rows carry a size: once, few, many, or a class if the clone is expanded.

>TRBJ2-7|-|16|TRBV6-6|TRBD1
CASSYRTGFSMDEQYF
TGTGCCAGCAGTTACCGGACAGGATTTTCGATGGACGAGCAGTACTTC
>TRBJ2-2|-|14|TRBV5-1|-
CASSLAGPTGELFF
TGCGCCAGCAGCTTGGCAGGACCTACCGGGGAGCTGTTTTTT
>TRBJ2-5|-|14|TRBV5-1|-
CASSRDGYQETQYF
TGCGCCAGCAGCCGGGACGGATACCAAGAGACCCAGTACTTC
>TRBJ1-6|-|14|TRBV30|-
CAWSAQTYNSPLHF
TGTGCCTGGAGTGCCCAAACCTATAATTCACCCCTCCACTTT
>TRBJ1-3|-|13|TRBV6-5|-
CASEDIKLNTIYF
TGTGCCAGCGAAGACATCAAGCTGAACACCATATATTTT
>TRBJ2-3|once|15|TRBV11-1|TRBD1
CASRPDRGITDTQYF
TGTGCCAGCAGGCCGGACAGGGGCATCACAGATACGCAGTATTTT
>TRBJ1-2|-|14|TRBV7-6|TRBD1
CASSSITGEGGYTF
TGTGCCAGCAGCTCCATCACAGGGGAGGGTGGCTACACCTTC
>TRBJ2-7|few|13|TRBV27|-
CASSFGNPPRQYF
TGTGCCAGCAGTTTTGGTAACCCCCCCAGGCAGTACTTC
>TRBJ2-2|-|16|TRBV19|-
CASRRVRADNTGELFF
TGTGCCAGTAGGCGGGTCCGGGCAGACAACACCGGGGAGCTGTTTTTT
>TRBJ2-3|few|12|TRBV18|-
CASSWTTDTQYF
TGTGCCAGCTCCTGGACTACAGATACGCAGTATTTT
>TRBJ2-7|-|13|TRBV7-2|-
CASSFFTGYEQYF
TGTGCCAGCAGCTTTTTTACAGGCTACGAGCAGTACTTC
>TRBJ2-1|-|12|TRBV18|-
CASSSGQLEQFF
TGTGCCAGCTCGTCGGGGCAGTTGGAGCAGTTCTTC
>TRBJ2-5|-|14|TRBV5-1|-
CASSLPTTGETQYF
TGCGCCAGCAGCTTGCCCACTACGGGGGAGACCCAGTACTTC
>TRBJ1-2|-|15|TRBV11-2|-
CASSSGGGTSYGYTF
TGTGCCAGCAGCTCCGGTGGAGGGACGAGCTATGGCTACACCTTC
>TRBJ2-7|-|13|TRBV15|-
CATSRDNSYEQYF
TGTGCCACCAGCAGAGACAACTCCTACGAGCAGTACTTC
>TRBJ2-7|-|16|TRBV11-1|TRBD1
CASSFGTGQGAGEQYF
TGTGCCAGCAGCTTCGGAACGGGACAGGGGGCTGGCGAGCAGTACTTC
>TRBJ2-5|-|12|TRBV18|-
CASSGRKETQYF
TGTGCCAGCTCAGGACGGAAAGAGACCCAGTACTTC
>TRBJ2-7|-|14|TRBV6-6|TRBD1
CASSPPDRGYEQYF
TGTGCCAGCAGTCCCCCCGACAGGGGCTACGAGCAGTACTTC
>TRBJ2-3|-|13|TRBV4-3|-
CASSQSFSDTQYF
TGCGCCAGCAGCCAATCCTTTTCTGATACGCAGTATTTT
>TRBJ2-7|-|14|TRBV9|-
CASSVEGYAYEQYF
TGTGCCAGCAGCGTAGAGGGGTACGCCTACGAGCAGTACTTC
>TRBJ2-4|-|16|TRBV11-2|TRBD2
CASSLEGGRGKNIQYF
TGTGCCAGCAGCTTAGAAGGCGGGAGGGGGAAAAACATTCAGTACTTC
>TRBJ2-3|-|16|TRBV5-6|-
CASTPRIVANTDTQYF
TGTGCCAGCACCCCAAGGATAGTAGCGAACACAGATACGCAGTATTTT
>TRBJ2-3|-|14|TRBV9|-
CASSVASNTDTQYF
TGTGCCAGCAGCGTAGCTTCGAACACAGATACGCAGTATTTT
>TRBJ2-3|-|17|TRBV18|TRBD2
CASSAPPAGGRTDTQYF
TGTGCCAGCTCAGCGCCCCCAGCGGGGGGGCGTACAGATACGCAGTATTTT
>TRBJ2-1|-|15|TRBV28|TRBD1
CASSRDRVGRSEQFF
TGTGCCAGCAGTCGGGACAGGGTGGGTCGCAGTGAGCAGTTCTTC
>TRBJ1-1|-|14|TRBV2|TRBD1
CASMTGTARTEAFF
TGTGCCAGCATGACCGGGACAGCTCGGACTGAAGCTTTCTTT
>TRBJ2-7|-|12|TRBV5-1|-
CASSLEGTAQYF
TGCGCCAGCAGCTTGGAGGGGACGGCGCAGTACTTC
>TRBJ2-5|-|14|TRBV18|TRBD1
CASSSGQGGETQYF
TGTGCCAGCTCATCCGGACAGGGAGGCGAGACCCAGTACTTC